The rows below give T cell receptor beta chains drawn from one sample of a study of chemoradiotherapy in HPV16-positive cancers. Libraries were prepared by immunoSEQ multiplex PCR; TCRdb keeps only in-frame clonotypes and omits some of them. The table shows 7,000 to 8,500 clones, with around 82% occurring only once. The biological material was taken from a patient who underwent chemoradiotherapy. Receptors originate from a human donor with HPV-associated anogenital cancer. CDR3s include the opening cysteine and the closing phenylalanine or tryptophan. D genes are given only for firm matches. Size values are once, few and many counts, or a class for expanded clones, and some rows have none.

d_call cdr3_length clone_size j_call v_call cdr3_nt cdr3_aa
TRBD2 16 - TRBJ2-7 TRBV2 TGTGCCAGCAGCCAAGGACTAGCGGGGCTCGGCGGCGAGCAGTACTTC CASSQGLAGLGGEQYF
- 14 - TRBJ1-2 TRBV7-9 TGTGCCAGCAGCCCTAGGGGCAGGGCTGTAGGCTACACCTTC CASSPRGRAVGYTF
TRBD1 13 once TRBJ1-1 TRBV14 TGTGCCAGCAGCCTTACAGGGGTTATGGGAGCTTTCTTT CASSLTGVMGAFF
- 14 - TRBJ2-7 TRBV6-6 TGTGCCAGCAGTTACCATCGACAGGCTACAGAGCAGTACTTC CASSYHRQATEQYF
- 15 - TRBJ1-2 TRBV7-9 TGTGCCAGCAGCCGCCCGGTGGGGGCTAACTATGGCTACACCTTC CASSRPVGANYGYTF
TRBD1 11 - TRBJ2-5 TRBV6-1 TGTGCCAGCACCTCAGGGGGAGCCCAGTACTTC CASTSGGAQYF
- 14 - TRBJ2-4 TRBV19 TGTGCCAGTAGTATGGGGGACGCCAAAAACATTCAGTACTTC CASSMGDAKNIQYF
- 15 - TRBJ2-7 TRBV4-1 TGCGCCAGCAGCCCCCCCGGCAGGGGTGATTCCGAGCAGTACTTC CASSPPGRGDSEQYF
TRBD2 17 once TRBJ2-3 TRBV9 TGTGCCAGCAGCGTAGGTTGGGGCGGGAGAAGTTCAGATACGCAGTATTTT CASSVGWGGRSSDTQYF
TRBD2 14 - TRBJ2-3 TRBV5-1 TGCGCCAGCAGCTTAAGCGGGGACACAGATACGCAGTATTTT CASSLSGDTDTQYF
- 15 - TRBJ1-2 TRBV5-6 TGTGCCAGCAGCTTACGGTTCACCCCTAACTATGGCTACACCTTC CASSLRFTPNYGYTF
- 16 - TRBJ1-6 TRBV5-6 TGTGCCAGCAGCTTGGGGCAGGGAACGAATAATTCACCCCTCCACTTT CASSLGQGTNNSPLHF
- 16 - TRBJ1-2 TRBV6-6 TGTGCCAGCAGTTACTCGACTTTGGGTGGAGGGAATGGCTACACCTTC CASSYSTLGGGNGYTF
- 14 once TRBJ2-7 TRBV4-2 TGTGCCAGCAGCCAAGAGGTTCCAGTCCGGGAGCAGTACTTC CASSQEVPVREQYF
TRBD1 15 - TRBJ1-1 TRBV7-2 TGTGCCAGCAGCCCACGGAGGGGGCCGAACACTGAAGCTTTCTTT CASSPRRGPNTEAFF
- 12 - TRBJ1-2 TRBV30 TGTGCCTGGAGTCCTAGGGCAGGTGGCTACACCTTC CAWSPRAGGYTF
- 14 - TRBJ2-7 TRBV7-9 TGTGCCAGCAGCTTACCAACTTCTCCCCTCGAGCAGTACTTC CASSLPTSPLEQYF
- 15 - TRBJ2-6 TRBV7-9 TGTGCCAGCAGCTTAGCAACCTCTGGGGCCAACGTCCTGACTTTC CASSLATSGANVLTF
- 20 once TRBJ2-3 TRBV19 TGTGCCAGTACCCAACGGGGGGCGGGGGCCACCACGTATAGCACAGATACGCAGTATTTT CASTQRGAGATTYSTDTQYF
TRBD1 13 few TRBJ1-2 TRBV27 TGTGCCAGCAGCTCCACAGGGGCCTATGGCTACACCTTC CASSSTGAYGYTF
- 15 - TRBJ2-7 TRBV12-2 TGTGCAAGTCGCCCCCGGACGGGGGGGACCTACGAGCAGTACTTC CASRPRTGGTYEQYF
- 13 - TRBJ1-2 TRBV6-1 TGTGCCAGCAGTGATTGGGGGACGGGAGGCTACACCTTC CASSDWGTGGYTF
- 14 - TRBJ1-4 TRBV28 TGTGCCAGCAGTTCTCTCGGGGGACGAGAAAAACTGTTTTTT CASSSLGGREKLFF
- 15 - TRBJ2-3 TRBV11-2 TGTGCCAGCAGCCTGGAGCGGGCTTACACAGATACGCAGTATTTT CASSLERAYTDTQYF
- 13 - TRBJ1-1 TRBV10-2 TGCGCCAGCAGGAAGGGTATGGGAACTGAAGCTTTCTTT CASRKGMGTEAFF
- 15 - TRBJ2-3 TRBV9 TGTGCCAGCAGCGTAGATGATCTTTGGACAGATACGCAGTATTTT CASSVDDLWTDTQYF
- 13 few TRBJ1-2 TRBV2 TGTGCCAGCAGTGAACAGGGCCGATATGGCTACACCTTC CASSEQGRYGYTF
TRBD2 16 - TRBJ2-1 TRBV11-2 TGTGCCAGCAGCTTAGATTCGGGGGGGGCCTACAATGAGCAGTTCTTC CASSLDSGGAYNEQFF
- 14 few TRBJ2-7 TRBV6-5 TGTGCCAGCAGTCCCTACAGGGGGGGCTACGAGCAGTACTTC CASSPYRGGYEQYF
TRBD2 15 - TRBJ2-1 TRBV18 TGTGCCAGCTCACTGGGGACTAGCGGAAACAATGAGCAGTTCTTC CASSLGTSGNNEQFF
TRBD2 18 once TRBJ2-1 TRBV4-3 TGCGCCAGCAGCCAAGAGCCCCCACTAGCGGGAGACTACAATGAGCAGTTCTTC CASSQEPPLAGDYNEQFF
- 14 - TRBJ2-3 TRBV28 TGTGCCAGCAGTTTTGGATCGATGTCAGATACGCAGTATTTT CASSFGSMSDTQYF
TRBD2 16 - TRBJ2-3 TRBV29-1 TGCAGCGTTGAAGAGGCGCTAGCGGGATCTGCAGATACGCAGTATTTT CSVEEALAGSADTQYF
- 14 - TRBJ2-3 TRBV15 TGTGCCACCAGCAGAGAGGGTGGGGGCAGTACGCAGTATTTT CATSREGGGSTQYF
TRBD1 15 few TRBJ1-6 TRBV6-1 TGTGCCAGCAGTGGGACAGGGGCTGCGGAGTCACCCCTCCACTTT CASSGTGAAESPLHF
TRBD1 15 - TRBJ1-2 TRBV2 TGTGCCAGCAGTGGCTACGGACAGGGCGCCTATGGCTACACCTTC CASSGYGQGAYGYTF
- 16 - TRBJ1-4 TRBV7-9 TGTGCCAGCAGCTTAGCGGCTGCGGGAGCTAATGAAAAACTGTTTTTT CASSLAAAGANEKLFF
- 14 - TRBJ1-4 TRBV2 TGTGCCAGCAGTCGGGACAAAGGGAATGAAAAACTGTTTTTT CASSRDKGNEKLFF
TRBD1 15 - TRBJ1-1 TRBV30 TGTGCCTGGAGGAACGACAGGGTGGGCAACACTGAAGCTTTCTTT CAWRNDRVGNTEAFF
- 15 - TRBJ2-6 TRBV30 TGTGCCTGGAGTGTAGGCGACCCTGGGGCCAACGTCCTGACTTTC CAWSVGDPGANVLTF
- 15 once TRBJ2-2 TRBV5-1 TGCGCCAGCAGCTTGGGAACGACGAACACCGGGGAGCTGTTTTTT CASSLGTTNTGELFF
- 15 - TRBJ1-2 TRBV9 TGTGCCAGCAGCGTAGCTGACCAGGGCGGCTATGGCTACACCTTC CASSVADQGGYGYTF
TRBD1 17 few TRBJ2-7 TRBV30 TGTGCCTGGAATGCCGGGACAGGAAGTTTAGGGGCCTACGAGCAGTACTTC CAWNAGTGSLGAYEQYF